These T cell receptor beta chains were read from a single sample in a study of cytomegalovirus exposure and HLA in healthy donors. TCRdb's table, derived via immunoSEQ multiplex PCR, lists solely in-frame clones and lacks some. The top ten hold more than 20% of the sample, which has around 85,000 clones, around 80% seen once. What was sequenced was PBMCs. These receptors all come from a woman between 45 and 65 years old in good health and CMV-seropositive. The CDR3 runs from the conserved cysteine through the conserved F or W. The D gene is left open where the match is weak. Size values are once, few and many counts, or a class for expanded clones, and some rows have none.

TRBV2	TRBD1	-	TRBJ1-1	CASSVEQGDTEAFF	TGTGCCAGCAGTGTGGAGCAGGGGGACACTGAAGCTTTCTTT
TRBV7-3	-	-	TRBJ1-1	CASSLNSNTEAFF	TGTGCCAGCAGCTTAAACAGCAACACTGAAGCTTTCTTT
TRBV19	TRBD1	-	TRBJ1-5	CASRWDRNSNQPQHF	TGTGCCAGTAGGTGGGACAGGAATAGCAATCAGCCCCAGCATTTT
TRBV2	-	-	TRBJ2-7	CASNQGRGYEQYF	TGTGCCAGCAACCAAGGCCGAGGATACGAGCAGTACTTC
TRBV27	TRBD2	once	TRBJ2-1	CASSLYLAGVTEQFF	TGTGCCAGCAGTTTATATCTAGCGGGAGTCACTGAGCAGTTCTTC
TRBV5-1	-	few	TRBJ2-2	CASTRSGTTNTGELFF	TGCGCCAGCACCCGCAGTGGGACAACGAACACCGGGGAGCTGTTTTTT
TRBV29-1	TRBD1	-	TRBJ2-1	CSVRTGVNEQFF	TGCAGCGTCCGGACAGGGGTCAATGAGCAGTTCTTC
TRBV11-3	-	-	TRBJ1-3	CASSLRRNSGNTIYF	TGTGCCAGCAGCTTGCGGCGGAACTCTGGAAACACCATATATTTT
TRBV30	-	-	TRBJ1-5	CAWSVYQGQPQHF	TGTGCCTGGAGTGTATATCAGGGCCAGCCCCAGCATTTT
TRBV6-1	-	-	TRBJ2-3	CASEGAGTDTQYF	TGTGCCAGCGAAGGCGCGGGCACAGATACGCAGTATTTT
TRBV6-4	-	-	TRBJ2-2	CASSPGITNTGELFF	TGTGCCAGCAGCCCAGGGATCACGAACACCGGGGAGCTGTTTTTT
TRBV7-2	-	-	TRBJ2-7	CASSPRAVAYEQYF	TGTGCCAGCAGCCCCAGGGCCGTAGCCTACGAGCAGTACTTC
TRBV7-9	TRBD1	-	TRBJ2-1	CSSSRDRWGSGEQFF	TGTTCCAGCAGCCGGGACAGATGGGGCTCTGGGGAGCAGTTCTTC
TRBV4-1	-	-	TRBJ1-4	CASSQGTVATNEKLFF	TGCGCCAGCAGCCAAGGGACAGTTGCAACTAATGAAAAACTGTTTTTT
TRBV10-1	-	once	TRBJ1-6	CASSSGVSPLHF	TGCGCCAGCAGTAGCGGGGTATCACCCCTCCACTTT
TRBV5-4	TRBD1	-	TRBJ1-1	CASSFDREAEAFF	TGTGCCAGCAGCTTTGACAGGGAGGCTGAAGCTTTCTTT
TRBV6-1	TRBD1	-	TRBJ2-1	CASSGGQGDNEQFF	TGTGCCAGCAGTGGGGGACAGGGGGACAATGAGCAGTTCTTC
TRBV7-9	TRBD1	few	TRBJ2-7	CATDRGTYEQYF	TGTGCCACCGACAGGGGGACCTACGAGCAGTACTTC